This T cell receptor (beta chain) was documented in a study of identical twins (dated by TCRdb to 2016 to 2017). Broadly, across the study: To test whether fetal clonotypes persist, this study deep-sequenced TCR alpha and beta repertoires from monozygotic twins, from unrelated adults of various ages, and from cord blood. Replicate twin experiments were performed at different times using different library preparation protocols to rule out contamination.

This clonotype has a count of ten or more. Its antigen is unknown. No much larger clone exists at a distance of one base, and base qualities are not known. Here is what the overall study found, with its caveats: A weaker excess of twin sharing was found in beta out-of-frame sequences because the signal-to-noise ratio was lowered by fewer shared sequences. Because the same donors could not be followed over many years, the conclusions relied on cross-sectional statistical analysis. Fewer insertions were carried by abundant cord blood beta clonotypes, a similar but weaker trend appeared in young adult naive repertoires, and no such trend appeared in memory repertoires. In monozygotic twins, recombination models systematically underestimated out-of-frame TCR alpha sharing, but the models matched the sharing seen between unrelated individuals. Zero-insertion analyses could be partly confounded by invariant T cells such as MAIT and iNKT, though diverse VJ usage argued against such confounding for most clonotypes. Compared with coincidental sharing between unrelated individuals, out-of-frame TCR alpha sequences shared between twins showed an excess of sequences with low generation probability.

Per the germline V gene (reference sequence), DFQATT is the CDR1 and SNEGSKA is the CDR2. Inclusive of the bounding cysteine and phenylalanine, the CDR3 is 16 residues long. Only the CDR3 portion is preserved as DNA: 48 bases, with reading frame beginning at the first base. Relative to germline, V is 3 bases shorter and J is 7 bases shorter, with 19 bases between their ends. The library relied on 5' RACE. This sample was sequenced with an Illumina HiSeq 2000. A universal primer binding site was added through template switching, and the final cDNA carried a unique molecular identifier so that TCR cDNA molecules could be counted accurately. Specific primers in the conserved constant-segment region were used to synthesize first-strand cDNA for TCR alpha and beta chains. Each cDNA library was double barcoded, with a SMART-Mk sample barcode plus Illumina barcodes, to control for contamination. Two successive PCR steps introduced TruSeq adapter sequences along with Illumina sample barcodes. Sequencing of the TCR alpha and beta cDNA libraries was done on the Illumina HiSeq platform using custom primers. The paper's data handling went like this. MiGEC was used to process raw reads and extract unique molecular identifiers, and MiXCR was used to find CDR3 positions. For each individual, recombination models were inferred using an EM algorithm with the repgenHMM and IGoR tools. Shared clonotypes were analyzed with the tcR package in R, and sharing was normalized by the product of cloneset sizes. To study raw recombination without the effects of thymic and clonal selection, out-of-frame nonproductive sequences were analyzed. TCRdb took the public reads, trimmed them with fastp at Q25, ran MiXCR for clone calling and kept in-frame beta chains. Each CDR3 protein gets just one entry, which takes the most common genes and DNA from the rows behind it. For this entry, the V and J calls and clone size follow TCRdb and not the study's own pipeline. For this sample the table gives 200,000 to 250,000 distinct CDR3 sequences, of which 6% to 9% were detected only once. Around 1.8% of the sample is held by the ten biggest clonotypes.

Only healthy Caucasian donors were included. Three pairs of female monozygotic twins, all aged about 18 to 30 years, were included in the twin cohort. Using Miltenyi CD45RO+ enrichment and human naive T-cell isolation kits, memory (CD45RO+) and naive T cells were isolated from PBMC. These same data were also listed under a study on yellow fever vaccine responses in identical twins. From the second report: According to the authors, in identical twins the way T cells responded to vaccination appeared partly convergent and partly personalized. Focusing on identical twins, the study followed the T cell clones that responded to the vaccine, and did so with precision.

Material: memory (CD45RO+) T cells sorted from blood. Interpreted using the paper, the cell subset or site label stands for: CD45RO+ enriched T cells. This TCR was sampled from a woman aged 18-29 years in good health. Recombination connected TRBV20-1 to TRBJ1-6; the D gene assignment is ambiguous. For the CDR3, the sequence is CSARSFMDGGNSPLHF. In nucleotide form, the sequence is TGCAGTGCTAGGAGTTTCATGGACGGTGGGAATTCACCCCTCCACTTT.